The entry below gives a single TCR beta chain sequence along with its context. The data stem from a study of T cells in Graves' hyperthyroidism and ophthalmopathy. Deletions cut 7 bases from V and 2 bases from J, with 15 bases between. This CDR3 has 15 amino acids. CDR1 SGHAT and CDR2 FQNNGV come from the germline V gene. The study excluded patients with uncontrolled infection, other autoimmune disease, pregnancy or lactation. The CDR3 regions of TCR beta were amplified from RNA transcripts. The HTBI primer set drove a first-round RT-PCR of the TCR CDR3. TCRdb itself ran the multiplex PCR reads through MiXCR, one entry per CDR3 protein. Of roughly 500,000 distinct CDR3 sequences in the sample, 35% to 50% were seen once.

The rearrangement joins TRBV11-2 to TRBJ1-5, with no clear D. Sequencing was done on a sample of peripheral blood or thyroid tissue (not recorded which). This sequence was found in an adult woman with Graves' disease, either hyperthyroidism or ophthalmopathy (not recorded which). CDR3 sequence reads: CASTQSRLGNQPQHF. The CDR3 region has the DNA TGTGCCAGCACGCAATCAAGGCTCGGCAATCAGCCCCAGCATTTT.